The T cell receptor (beta chain) described here comes from a study of blood T cell repertoires in COVID-19. The data were produced by immunoSEQ multiplex PCR, yet TCRdb's version contains in-frame clones alone and is incomplete. Of approximately 210,000 clones listed, around 90% are singletons. CDR3 size: 15 residues. Germline V lookup: CDR1 SGHAT, CDR2 FQNNGV. Trimming pared 1 base from V and 6 bases from J, leaving 10 bases between. Sequenced input: peripheral blood. The sequence was collected from a young man with acute or convalescent COVID-19. The V gene is TRBV11-2, the J gene TRBJ1-6; possible D gene TRBD1, 6 bases. For the CDR3, the DNA is TGTGCCAGCAGCTTAGTGCGACAGGTTAATTCACCCCTCCACTTT. Translation gives CASSLVRQVNSPLHF.